The clone carrying this T cell receptor (beta chain) was seen many times. Cohorts were determined from participant-reported clinical history. Within the 2 weeks before study entry, each person in the exposed group met a COVID-19 case. Germline CDR1 reads MNHEY; CDR2 reads SMNVEV (reference sequence). This CDR3 is 14 amino acids long. Trimming stripped 2 bases from V and 0 bases from J, with 7 bases between. Sequenced by immunoSEQ multiplex PCR; TCRdb stores in-frame clones only, minus some. Of fewer than 350,000 clones listed, about 85% were seen once; the top ten hold 1.9%. The sample is drawn from a study of blood T cell repertoires in COVID-19. Background on the study: Sources were T cells, B-cell-depleted T cells, or PBMCs; the material itself was cDNA or gDNA.

The chain employs TRBV27 and TRBJ1-1; D is uncertain. The clonotype comes from a woman in her 30s who had been exposed to COVID-19. The sample taken for sequencing was PBMCs or T cells enriched from blood (not recorded which). Here the CDR3 reads CASSLLGMNTEAFF. In DNA form, the CDR3 reads TGTGCCAGCAGTTTACTCGGGATGAACACTGAAGCTTTCTTT.